This TCR beta chain came from a study of blood T cell repertoires in COVID-19. The junction had 6 bases not matched to a gene; V was cut back by 6 bases and J by 5 bases. Germline CDR1 is MNHEY and CDR2 is SVGAGI. The CDR3 spans 13 residues. This table comes from immunoSEQ multiplex PCR, and its TCRdb copy is limited to in-frame clones, with some not included. The repertoire holds 200,000 to 250,000 clones, with roughly 80% as singletons. This chain connects TRBV6-5 to TRBJ2-5; 7 bases fit TRBD2. Sample: peripheral blood. This sequence was found in a woman of 80 years or more with acute or convalescent COVID-19. The CDR3 loop is CASRRSGVETQYF. In nucleotides, the CDR3 is TGTGCCAGCAGGAGGAGCGGGGTCGAGACCCAGTACTTC.